These 12 T cell receptor beta chains were sequenced from one sample in a study of T cell responses to AZD1222 COVID-19 vaccine. Clones were sequenced by immunoSEQ multiplex PCR, and TCRdb holds only the in-frame ones, with some missing. The sample has 65,000 to 100,000 clones, about nine tenths seen once. The material was peripheral blood, obtained 28 days after the second AZD1222 dose. These receptors were collected from an adult who received the AZD1222 COVID-19 vaccine.

This chain connects TRBV5-1 to TRBJ2-1; TRBD2 agrees at 9 bases. This CDR3 spans 16 amino acids. V was pared by 4 bases and J by 1 base, with 6 bases of the junction left unmatched. Germline V gives CDR1 SGHRS, CDR2 YFSETQ. The CDR3 spells CASSDHLAGSYNEQFF. CDR3 in DNA: TGCGCCAGCAGCGACCACCTAGCGGGGTCCTACAATGAGCAGTTCTTC.

This sequence joins TRBV18 and TRBJ2-1; D is unresolved. The V end lost 0 bases, the J end lost 4 bases, and 4 bases lay between the germline ends. This CDR3 has 13 residues. From germline, CDR1 is KGHSH and CDR2 LQKENI. CDR3 in amino acids: CASSPPIYNEQFF. The CDR3 DNA is TGTGCCAGCTCACCACCCATATACAATGAGCAGTTCTTC. The entire variable domain, with the rest obtained from reference TRBV18 and TRBJ2-1, is as follows: NAGVMQNPRHLVRRRGQEARLRCSPMKGHSHVYWYRQLPEEGLKFMVYLQKENIIDESGMPKERFSAEFPKEGPSILRIQQVVRGDSAAYFCASSPPIYNEQFFGPGTRLTVL.

This clone was recorded only once. The chain couples TRBV15 to TRBJ2-1; 8 nucleotides align to TRBD2. Germline V gene data show CDR1 as LNHNV and CDR2 as YYDKDF (reference sequence). The CDR3 runs 16 residues. V dropped 5 bases and J dropped 5; count of bases not matched to a gene: 11. CDR3 DNA: TGTGCCACCAGCGGACGGGGGGGGACCTCAAACAATGAGCAGTTCTTC. Protein: CATSGRGGTSNNEQFF.

This CDR3 is CASTSTPHYNQGDGGNQPQHF. CDR3 in DNA: TGTGCCAGCACCTCGACCCCCCATTACAATCAGGGTGACGGGGGCAATCAGCCCCAGCATTTT. The chain carries TRBV7-3 and TRBJ1-5; D perhaps matches TRBD1 (5 bases). CDR3 size: 21 residues. Trimming stripped 7 bases from V and 2 bases from J, with 33 bases between. Germline lookup yields CDR1 SGHTA and CDR2 FQGTGA.

This chain joins TRBV28 and TRBJ2-1; 14 nucleotides line up with TRBD2. This CDR3 is built from 20 residues. Germline-derived CDR1 and CDR2 are MDHEN and SYDVKM. The V gene end was trimmed by 6 bases and the J gene end by 4 bases; junction bases not matched to a gene: 17. The CDR3 DNA sequence: TGTGCCAGCAGATCCCCACCAGGGGGGGGGACTAGCGGGAGTTACAATGAGCAGTTCTTC. Protein: CASRSPPGGGTSGSYNEQFF.

The J gene is TRBJ2-3, the V gene TRBV3-1 (or the pseudogene TRBV3-2), with D possibly TRBD1 on 6 matching bases. From germline, CDR1 is LGHDT and CDR2 YNNKEL (reference sequence). CDR3 length equals 14 residues. V shed 5 bases and J shed 4 bases, with 13 bases lying between them. CDR3 in amino acids: CASSIRGRADTQYF. In DNA form, the CDR3 reads TGTGCCAGCAGCATCAGGGGAAGGGCAGATACGCAGTATTTT.

This chain joins TRBV6-5 and TRBJ1-1; possibly TRBD1 for D (5 bases). Germline CDR1 is MNHEY and CDR2 is SVGAGI. V was pared by 5 bases and J by 6 bases, with 10 bases between. This CDR3 has 12 amino acids. The CDR3 bases are TGTGCCAGCAGTCTAGGGACCGCTGAAGCTTTCTTT. It translates to CASSLGTAEAFF.

The chain combines TRBV13 with TRBJ2-2; TRBD1 matches 8 bases. The CDR3 runs to 15 residues. CDR1 and CDR2 from the germline V gene are PRHDT and FYEKMQ (reference sequence). The trim removed 5 bases at V and 5 bases at J, leaving 7 bases unmatched. CDR3 amino acids: CASSPGTGSTGELFF. In nucleotides, the CDR3 is TGTGCCAGCAGCCCAGGGACAGGAAGTACCGGGGAGCTGTTTTTT.

V and J are TRBV27 and TRBJ2-7; no definite D call. CDR1 and CDR2 (germline): MNHEY, SMNVEV (reference sequence). This CDR3 region has 15 residues. With 2 bases removed from V and 2 bases from J, the gap between germline ends came to 13 bases. This CDR3 reads CASSLLPTRAYEQYF. The CDR3 nucleotides read TGTGCCAGCAGTTTACTCCCTACAAGGGCCTACGAGCAGTACTTC.

J is TRBJ1-5 and V is TRBV28, with D possibly matching TRBD1 (6 bases). The CDR3 has 14 amino acids. Trimming took 10 bases from V and 0 from J, leaving 13 bases between them. CDR1 and CDR2 from the germline V gene are MDHEN and SYDVKM. The CDR3 DNA follows: TGTGCCACCCAGGGGAGATATAGCAATCAGCCCCAGCATTTT. It is translated as CATQGRYSNQPQHF. The full variable domain, its missing parts supplied by reference TRBV28 and TRBJ1-5, is DVKVTQSSRYLVKRTGEKVFLECVQDMDHENMFWYRQDPGLGLRLIYFSYDVKMKEKGDIPEGYSVSREKKERFSLILESASTNQTSMYLCATQGRYSNQPQHFGDGTRLSIL.

This clone was detected only once. V is TRBV6-5 and J is TRBJ1-2; TRBD1 matches at 7 bases. The CDR3 extends over 14 amino acids. V trimming: 0 bases; J trimming: 6 bases; junction bases outside the gene matches: 4. Germline CDR1 and CDR2: MNHEY and SVGAGI. CDR3 bases: TGTGCCAGCAGTTACTCGAGAACAGGGGATGGCTACACCTTC. Translation gives CASSYSRTGDGYTF.

The chain has TRBV10-2 and TRBJ1-1, with D uncertain. CDR1 and CDR2 from the germline V gene are WSHSY and SAAADI. Trimming removed 6 bases at V and 1 base at J, with 9 bases between. This CDR3 contains 13 residues. The CDR3 sequence is CASSLRQNTEAFF. The CDR3 DNA is TGCGCCAGCAGCCTTAGGCAGAACACTGAAGCTTTCTTT.